This entry features one TCR beta chain sequence. Its binding antigen is unknown. No much larger clone is present one base from it, and per-base qualities are unavailable. This sample stems from a study of blood T cell repertoires in COVID-19 (TCRdb year 2020). Describing the broader study: Collaborator samples came from the United States, Italy and Spain and covered acute and convalescent phases of COVID-19. The sample metadata nearly always contained a de-identified subject ID, COVID-19 status, age in years and sex. HLA class I and class II types, where available, came from metadata supplied by the sample provider rather than from assay-based typing. Samples were obtained from the ongoing ImmuneRACE study (first 160 participants) and from 1,200 or so subjects provided by 6 global collaborators. Subjects who had been exposed to COVID-19, were actively infected with it, or had recovered from it provided the deeply sampled blood TCRbeta repertoires that made up the dataset. The prospective study material was composed of cDNA or gDNA derived from T cells, B-cell-depleted T cells, or PBMCs. The repertoires were released in a freely available public database intended as a resource for research on the immune response to SARS-CoV-2. Results and caveats for the whole study, not just this receptor: Clinical and demographic metadata were provided uncurated, with the amount varying by source and participant.

V is clipped by 4 bases and J by 0 bases, and the sequence between their germline boundaries is 17 bases long. Looking up the germline V gene (reference sequence) yields CDR1 SGHNT and CDR2 YYREEE. The CDR3 measures 18 amino acids from cysteine to phenylalanine. Only the CDR3 portion is preserved as DNA: 54 bases, with reading frame beginning at the first base. TCRbeta CDR3 regions were amplified from genomic DNA by means of the immunoSEQ Assay, a bias-controlled multiplex PCR. The original pipeline was this. Within the assay, amplification of reference gene primers was used to estimate how many nucleated cells each sample contained. To quantify the absolute abundance of each unique TCRbeta CDR3 rearrangement, sequence reads were collapsed and filtered. Productive Simpson clonality was computed per sample as the square root of Simpson's diversity index over productive rearrangements. Not all clones reach the TCRdb copy of this immuneACCESS table, which keeps in-frame sequences only. Checked studies attribute under half of the gap to unresolved V genes and leave the rest unexplained. Clone size and V and J calls were adopted from that table, with D and trimming inferred from the DNA. For this sample the table gives more than 85,000 clones, of which roughly four fifths were detected only once. About 4% of the sample is held by the ten biggest clonotypes.

Each collaborating institution followed its own protocols to collect whole blood in K2EDTA tubes. For TCRbeta analysis, collaborator samples were shipped as frozen whole blood, as isolated PBMCs, or as DNA extracted from either sample type. The sample was peripheral blood. This sequence originates from a man between 60 and 75 years old with acute or convalescent COVID-19. Recombination connected TRBV5-4 to TRBJ2-6; no D segment can be confidently identified. CDR3 loop: CASSPPNSLSSGANVLTF. The DNA reads TGTGCCAGCAGCCCGCCTAACTCCTTGAGCTCTGGGGCCAACGTCCTGACTTTC.